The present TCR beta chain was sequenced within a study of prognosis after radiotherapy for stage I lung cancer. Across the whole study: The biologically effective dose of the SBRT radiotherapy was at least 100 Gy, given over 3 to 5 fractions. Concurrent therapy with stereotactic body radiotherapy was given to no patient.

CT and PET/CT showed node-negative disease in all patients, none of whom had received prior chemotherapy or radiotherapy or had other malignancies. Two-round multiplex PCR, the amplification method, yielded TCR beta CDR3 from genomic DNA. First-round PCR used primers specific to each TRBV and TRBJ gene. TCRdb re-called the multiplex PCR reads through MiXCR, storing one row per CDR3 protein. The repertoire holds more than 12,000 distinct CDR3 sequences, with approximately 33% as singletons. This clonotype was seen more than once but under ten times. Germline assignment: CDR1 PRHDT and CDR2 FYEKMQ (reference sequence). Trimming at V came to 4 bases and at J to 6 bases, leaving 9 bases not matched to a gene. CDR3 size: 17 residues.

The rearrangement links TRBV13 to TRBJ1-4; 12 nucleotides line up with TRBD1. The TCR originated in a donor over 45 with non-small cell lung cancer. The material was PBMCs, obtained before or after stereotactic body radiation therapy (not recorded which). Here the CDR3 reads CASSSRDRGQRDEKLFF. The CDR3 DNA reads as TGTGCCAGCAGCTCCCGGGACAGGGGGCAACGGGATGAAAAACTGTTTTTT.